Each of the 11 T cell receptor beta chains below was sequenced from the same sample in a study of blood T cell repertoires in COVID-19. Produced via immunoSEQ multiplex PCR; TCRdb's table is partial and in-frame only. Of 150,000 to 200,000 clones in the sample, roughly 80% were seen once. Material: peripheral blood. The receptor set was obtained from a man in his sixties with acute or convalescent COVID-19.

The chain joins TRBV27 to TRBJ2-7, with 10 bases that match TRBD2. This CDR3 spans 14 amino acids. Per the germline V gene, CDR1 is MNHEY and CDR2 is SMNVEV (reference sequence). The ends lost 4 bases at V and 3 bases at J; junction bases unmatched: 3. The DNA of the CDR3 is TGTGCCAGCAGTTCCCGGACTAGCGGCTACGAGCAGTACTTC. This encodes CASSSRTSGYEQYF.

The chain employs TRBV24-1 and TRBJ2-1; 9 bases agree with TRBD1. Trimming removed 1 base from V and 9 bases from J; junction bases left unmatched: 3. This CDR3 has 14 residues. Germline-derived CDR1 and CDR2 are KGHDR and SFDVKD. The CDR3 DNA follows: TGTGCCACCAGTGATTTCACAGGGGGCGGTGAGCAGTTCTTC. This translates into CATSDFTGGGEQFF.

This chain connects TRBV7-9 to TRBJ2-3; D is unresolved. V dropped 1 base and J dropped 0 bases, with 11 bases sitting between them. The CDR3 is 16 residues long. Germline lookup yields CDR1 SEHNR and CDR2 FQNEAQ (reference sequence). The CDR3 DNA sequence: TGTGCCAGCAGCTTAGGGCAGGCTTCTAGCACAGATACGCAGTATTTT. It translates to CASSLGQASSTDTQYF.

This chain joins TRBV4-1 and TRBJ2-7; D might be TRBD2 (7 bases). The germline V gene encodes CDR1 MGHRA and CDR2 YSYEKL. Trimming stripped 1 base from V and 2 bases from J, with 12 bases between. CDR3 length: 15 residues. CDR3 loop: CASSQGGGGPYEQYF. DNA of the CDR3: TGCGCCAGCAGCCAAGGAGGGGGGGGTCCCTACGAGCAGTACTTC.

This clone was found once. The chain links TRBV5-4 to TRBJ2-3; 11 bases map to TRBD2. The CDR3 consists of 15 residues. V was clipped by 4 bases and J by 13 bases; unmatched bases: 14. The germline gives CDR1 SGHNT, CDR2 YYREEE (reference sequence). As DNA, the CDR3 is TGTGCCAGCAGCATCGATAGCGGGGGGGCCGGGGTTGAGTATTTT. It is translated as CASSIDSGGAGVEYF.

The chain links TRBV19 to TRBJ2-3, with a tentative D call TRBD2 (6 bases). Germline V CDR1 and CDR2: LNHDA, SQIVND (reference sequence). This CDR3 has 15 amino acids. Deletions cut 5 bases from V and 4 bases from J, with 16 bases between. In DNA, the CDR3 is TGTGCCAGTAGTCCTCGGGAGATTGGTCCAGATACGCAGTATTTT. It codes for CASSPREIGPDTQYF.

This clone was detected only once. CDR3 coding DNA: TGTGCCTGGACTAGCGGAGACACAACAGATACGCAGTATTTT. It is translated as CAWTSGDTTDTQYF. This chain connects TRBV30 to TRBJ2-3; 7 bases line up with TRBD2. V lost 4 bases to trimming and J lost 3 bases; unmatched junction nucleotides: 7. Per germline, CDR1 GTSNPN and CDR2 SVGIG (reference sequence). CDR3 length: 14 amino acids.

The rearrangement uses TRBV9 and TRBJ2-2; TRBD1 aligns across 8 bases. The CDR3 loop spans 14 amino acids. Trimming took 2 bases from V and 6 from J; bases not matched to a gene: 3. CDR1 and CDR2 (germline): SGDLS, YYNGEE. The CDR3 DNA is TGTGCCAGCAGCGTCCAGGGGGCGCCCGGGGAGCTGTTTTTT. Amino acid sequence: CASSVQGAPGELFF.

The chain carries TRBV19 and TRBJ2-1, with D possibly TRBD1 on 5 matching bases. Trimming cost V 3 bases and J 0 bases, with 6 bases left between them. The CDR3 has 14 amino acids. Per the germline V gene, CDR1 is LNHDA and CDR2 is SQIVND (reference sequence). The CDR3 DNA sequence: TGTGCCAGTAGTATGCAGGGCTCCTACAATGAGCAGTTCTTC. It encodes CASSMQGSYNEQFF.

The table lists this clone with a count of one. The chain joins TRBV5-1 to TRBJ1-6; 7 nucleotides align to TRBD1. Per germline, CDR1 SGHRS and CDR2 YFSETQ. The CDR3 consists of 15 residues. V trimming: 2 bases; J trimming: 5 bases; junction bases outside the gene matches: 4. The CDR3 protein is CASSLDRADNSPLHF. For the CDR3, the DNA is TGCGCCAGCAGCTTAGACAGGGCGGATAATTCACCCCTCCACTTT.

This sequence joins TRBV6-5 and TRBJ2-5; 8 bases agree with TRBD1. V trimming: 0 bases; J trimming: 11 bases; junction bases outside the gene matches: 5. This CDR3 is 13 amino acids long. The V gene's germline CDR1 is MNHEY and CDR2 SVGAGI. CDR3 protein: CASSYSDRVKQYF. In DNA, the CDR3 is TGTGCCAGCAGTTACTCGGACAGGGTTAAGCAGTACTTC.